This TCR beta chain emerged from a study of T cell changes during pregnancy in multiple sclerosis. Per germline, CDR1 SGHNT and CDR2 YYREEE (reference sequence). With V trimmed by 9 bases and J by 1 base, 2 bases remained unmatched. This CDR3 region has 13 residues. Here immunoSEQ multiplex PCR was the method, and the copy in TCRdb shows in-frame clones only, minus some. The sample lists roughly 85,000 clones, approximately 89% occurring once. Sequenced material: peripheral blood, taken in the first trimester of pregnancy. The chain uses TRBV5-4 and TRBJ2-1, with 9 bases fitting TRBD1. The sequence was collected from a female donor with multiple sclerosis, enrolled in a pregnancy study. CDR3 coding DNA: TGTGCCACGGGACAGGGTTCCTACAATGAGCAGTTCTTC. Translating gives CATGQGSYNEQFF.